The entry below gives a single TCR beta chain sequence along with its context. CD8 cells classed as naive were CD45RO-negative and positively selected for CCR7, excluding terminally differentiated effector memory CD45RA+ cells. These data originate in a study of shared clonotypes between healthy human individuals. Study in general: Each donor's CD4 naive and CD4 memory cells filled three plates apiece, CD8 naive two, and CD8 memory one.

Libraries were prepared by immunoSEQ multiplex PCR; TCRdb keeps only in-frame clonotypes and omits some of them. The repertoire includes approximately 1.9 million clones, roughly 93% of them detected once, and more than 1.5% sits in the top ten. Trimming cost V 6 bases and J 6 bases, with 20 bases left between them. CDR3 length: 15 amino acids. CDR1 is MNHNS, CDR2 SASEGT, per germline. Sequenced: naive CD8+ T cells from PBMCs. The chain carries TRBV6-1 and TRBJ2-5; TRBD1 might be the D (6 bases). The TCR originated in a man younger than 35 in good health. Some clones in this sample may be carry-over from other donors' samples. The CDR3 DNA reads as TGTGCCAGCAGGCCAAACCCAACAGGGTTCAAGACCCAGTACTTC. Protein product: CASRPNPTGFKTQYF.